The rows below give T cell receptor beta chains drawn from one sample of a study of identical twins. TCRdb used MiXCR to reprocess the 5' RACE reads, holding one entry per CDR3 protein. This sample has 500,000 to 700,000 distinct CDR3 sequences; 7.1% occur once, and the top ten carry 1.6%. The sample also formed part of further work on yellow fever vaccine responses in identical twins.

The sequenced material came from PBMCs. Receptors originate from a woman aged 18-29 years in good health. Both conserved end residues are part of each CDR3. Fields, in order: CDR3 DNA, CDR3 protein, D gene, clone size, J gene, V gene, CDR3 length. The D gene is left open where the match is weak. Only part of the rows carry a size: once, few, many, or a class if the clone is expanded.

CDR3nt: TGTGCCAGCAGGGACCTCCAAGAGACCCAGTACTTC
CDR3aa: CASRDLQETQYF
d_gene: .
abundance: few
j_gene: TRBJ2-5
v_gene: TRBV11-2
len: 12

CDR3nt: TGTGCCACCAGTGATTGGAGGGACGGGGGGGGCAATGAGCAGTTCTTC
CDR3aa: CATSDWRDGGGNEQFF
d_gene: TRBD2
abundance: few
j_gene: TRBJ2-1
v_gene: TRBV24-1
len: 16

CDR3nt: TGTGCCAGCAGCAACAGGGTCGGCGAAAAACTGTTTTTT
CDR3aa: CASSNRVGEKLFF
d_gene: .
abundance: many
j_gene: TRBJ1-4
v_gene: TRBV12-3/TRBV12-4
len: 13

CDR3nt: TGTGCCAGCTCCGGAGGGGGGCCCCGCTACAATGAGCAGTTCTTC
CDR3aa: CASSGGGPRYNEQFF
d_gene: .
abundance: .
j_gene: TRBJ2-1
v_gene: TRBV12-3/TRBV12-4
len: 15

CDR3nt: TGTGCAAGTCGCTTAGCTTACGAATATAATTCACCCCTCCACTTT
CDR3aa: CASRLAYEYNSPLHF
d_gene: .
abundance: .
j_gene: TRBJ1-6
v_gene: TRBV12-2
len: 15

CDR3nt: TGTGCCAGCAGCTTAGCCGAGGGATACGAAGCCAACGTCCTGACTTTC
CDR3aa: CASSLAEGYEANVLTF
d_gene: .
abundance: many
j_gene: TRBJ2-6
v_gene: TRBV7-9
len: 16

CDR3nt: TGTGCCAGCAGTCTCTCCCCCGGATTGAACACTGAAGCTTTCTTT
CDR3aa: CASSLSPGLNTEAFF
d_gene: .
abundance: many
j_gene: TRBJ1-1
v_gene: TRBV12-3/TRBV12-4
len: 15

CDR3nt: TGTGCCAGCAGGACCGGGGTAGGGAGCGAGCAGTACTTC
CDR3aa: CASRTGVGSEQYF
d_gene: .
abundance: few
j_gene: TRBJ2-7
v_gene: TRBV7-9
len: 13

CDR3nt: TGTGCCAGCAGCTCCCTGACAGGGACTAAGGGAAACTATGGCTACACCTTC
CDR3aa: CASSSLTGTKGNYGYTF
d_gene: TRBD1
abundance: many
j_gene: TRBJ1-2
v_gene: TRBV7-9
len: 17

CDR3nt: TGTGCCAGCAGTCCGACAGGGACTGATCAGCCCCAGCATTTT
CDR3aa: CASSPTGTDQPQHF
d_gene: TRBD1
abundance: many
j_gene: TRBJ1-5
v_gene: TRBV28
len: 14

CDR3nt: TGTGCCAGCAGTCCCGCGACTAGCGGATTTGACGAGCAGTACTTC
CDR3aa: CASSPATSGFDEQYF
d_gene: TRBD2
abundance: .
j_gene: TRBJ2-7
v_gene: TRBV6-1
len: 15

CDR3nt: TGTGCCAGCAGCCAGGGGACAGGGTGGACGTACGAGCAGTACTTC
CDR3aa: CASSQGTGWTYEQYF
d_gene: TRBD1
abundance: few
j_gene: TRBJ2-7
v_gene: TRBV7-6
len: 15

CDR3nt: TGTGCCAGCAGCCAAGATCTTCAGAATTGGGAGGGGCAGTTCTTC
CDR3aa: CASSQDLQNWEGQFF
d_gene: TRBD2
abundance: .
j_gene: TRBJ2-1
v_gene: TRBV3-1
len: 15

CDR3nt: TGTGCCAGCAGTTTCGGGCGGGACAGCTCCTACGAGCAGTACTTC
CDR3aa: CASSFGRDSSYEQYF
d_gene: .
abundance: many
j_gene: TRBJ2-7
v_gene: TRBV28
len: 15

CDR3nt: TGTGCCACCAGTGATAAACTCAGATACGAGCAGTACTTC
CDR3aa: CATSDKLRYEQYF
d_gene: .
abundance: few
j_gene: TRBJ2-7
v_gene: TRBV24-1
len: 13

CDR3nt: TGTGCCAGCAGCTTAGAGGATGAGCAGTTCTTC
CDR3aa: CASSLEDEQFF
d_gene: .
abundance: .
j_gene: TRBJ2-1
v_gene: TRBV11-2
len: 11

CDR3nt: TGTGCCAGCAGCCTCGGCGGGGTTGGTGTAGGCGAGCAGTACTTC
CDR3aa: CASSLGGVGVGEQYF
d_gene: .
abundance: few
j_gene: TRBJ2-7
v_gene: TRBV3-1
len: 15

CDR3nt: TGTGCCAGCAGCGATGACCCGTTGAACACTGAAGCTTTCTTT
CDR3aa: CASSDDPLNTEAFF
d_gene: .
abundance: .
j_gene: TRBJ1-1
v_gene: TRBV5-5
len: 14

CDR3nt: TGCAGTGCTGGGAAACCCTGGGGTGGGGACACTGAAGCTTTCTTT
CDR3aa: CSAGKPWGGDTEAFF
d_gene: .
abundance: .
j_gene: TRBJ1-1
v_gene: TRBV20-1
len: 15

CDR3nt: TGTGCCAGCAGCATCCACGGGAGAGGGACGGGAGATACGCAGTATTTT
CDR3aa: CASSIHGRGTGDTQYF
d_gene: .
abundance: .
j_gene: TRBJ2-3
v_gene: TRBV7-3
len: 16

CDR3nt: TGCAGTGCTAGAGGACTGGACAGCCAAGAGACCCAGTACTTC
CDR3aa: CSARGLDSQETQYF
d_gene: .
abundance: many
j_gene: TRBJ2-5
v_gene: TRBV20-1
len: 14

CDR3nt: TGCAGTGCTGGACAGGGGAACGGCTACACCTTC
CDR3aa: CSAGQGNGYTF
d_gene: TRBD1
abundance: few
j_gene: TRBJ1-2
v_gene: TRBV29-1
len: 11

CDR3nt: TGTGCCAGCAGCGTAGCTCCGGGAGTCGGCACTGAAGCTTTCTTT
CDR3aa: CASSVAPGVGTEAFF
d_gene: .
abundance: many
j_gene: TRBJ1-1
v_gene: TRBV9
len: 15

CDR3nt: TGCAGCGTCTCCAGCGTAGCGGGGGGGGCCTACGAGCAGTACTTC
CDR3aa: CSVSSVAGGAYEQYF
d_gene: TRBD2
abundance: many
j_gene: TRBJ2-7
v_gene: TRBV29-1
len: 15

CDR3nt: TGTGCCAGCCGGGGGCCCGGATACGAGCAGTACTTC
CDR3aa: CASRGPGYEQYF
d_gene: .
abundance: few
j_gene: TRBJ2-7
v_gene: TRBV28
len: 12

CDR3nt: TGTGCCAGCAGCCAAGCCCCAGGGAATATTCGAGAGACCCAGTACTTC
CDR3aa: CASSQAPGNIRETQYF
d_gene: .
abundance: many
j_gene: TRBJ2-5
v_gene: TRBV3-1
len: 16

CDR3nt: TGCGCCAGCAGCCCAAGTGGGGGCTTTAGCTCCTACAATGAGCAGTTCTTC
CDR3aa: CASSPSGGFSSYNEQFF
d_gene: .
abundance: few
j_gene: TRBJ2-1
v_gene: TRBV4-1
len: 17

CDR3nt: TGTGCCACCAGTGATGTATCAGGGGCCCCCGATCAAGATACGCAGTATTTT
CDR3aa: CATSDVSGAPDQDTQYF
d_gene: .
abundance: few
j_gene: TRBJ2-3
v_gene: TRBV24-1
len: 17

CDR3nt: TGTGCCAGCAGTTACTCAGTTACGGCAGATACGCAGTATTTT
CDR3aa: CASSYSVTADTQYF
d_gene: .
abundance: few
j_gene: TRBJ2-3
v_gene: TRBV6-2/TRBV6-3
len: 14

CDR3nt: TGCGCCAGCAGCTTCGACAGGGGGAACTATGGCTACACCTTC
CDR3aa: CASSFDRGNYGYTF
d_gene: TRBD1
abundance: many
j_gene: TRBJ1-2
v_gene: TRBV5-1
len: 14

CDR3nt: TGCAGCGTTGTAGCTGATTACAATGAGCAGTTCTTC
CDR3aa: CSVVADYNEQFF
d_gene: .
abundance: few
j_gene: TRBJ2-1
v_gene: TRBV29-1
len: 12

CDR3nt: TGTGCCAGCAGCTTATACCCCTCGGACAGCATCACAAACTATGGCTACACCTTC
CDR3aa: CASSLYPSDSITNYGYTF
d_gene: .
abundance: .
j_gene: TRBJ1-2
v_gene: TRBV5-5
len: 18

CDR3nt: TGCGCCAGCAGCTTGGCTGTAGTAAACGAGCAGTTCTTC
CDR3aa: CASSLAVVNEQFF
d_gene: .
abundance: .
j_gene: TRBJ2-1
v_gene: TRBV5-1
len: 13

CDR3nt: TGCAGTGCTAGATCCCTAGCGGGAGTGTCGTCCTACAATGAGCAGTTCTTC
CDR3aa: CSARSLAGVSSYNEQFF
d_gene: TRBD2
abundance: few
j_gene: TRBJ2-1
v_gene: TRBV20-1
len: 17

CDR3nt: TGTGCCAGCAGTAGAATGGCGGGAGCCTCAGATACGCAGTATTTT
CDR3aa: CASSRMAGASDTQYF
d_gene: TRBD2
abundance: .
j_gene: TRBJ2-3
v_gene: TRBV6-4
len: 15

CDR3nt: TGTGCCAGCAGCTTATCTGGGGGCATGGGGGCCAAAAACATTCAGTACTTC
CDR3aa: CASSLSGGMGAKNIQYF
d_gene: .
abundance: few
j_gene: TRBJ2-4
v_gene: TRBV11-3
len: 17

CDR3nt: TGTGCCAGCACCCCCGCGGAAGATACGCAGTATTTT
CDR3aa: CASTPAEDTQYF
d_gene: .
abundance: .
j_gene: TRBJ2-3
v_gene: TRBV28
len: 12

CDR3nt: TGTGCCAGCAGTTTAGAAGGGGCCTACAATGAGCAGTTCTTC
CDR3aa: CASSLEGAYNEQFF
d_gene: .
abundance: many
j_gene: TRBJ2-1
v_gene: TRBV12-3/TRBV12-4
len: 14

CDR3nt: TGCGCCAGCAGCCACGAACCCTGGGATACGCAGTATTTT
CDR3aa: CASSHEPWDTQYF
d_gene: .
abundance: many
j_gene: TRBJ2-3
v_gene: TRBV4-1
len: 13

CDR3nt: TGTGCCAGCAGTTACGGGGGGGCCGGAACCGGGGAGCTGTTTTTT
CDR3aa: CASSYGGAGTGELFF
d_gene: TRBD2
abundance: many
j_gene: TRBJ2-2
v_gene: TRBV12-3/TRBV12-4
len: 15

CDR3nt: TGCGCCAGCAGCCAAGGGACAGCGAACACTGAAGCTTTCTTT
CDR3aa: CASSQGTANTEAFF
d_gene: TRBD1
abundance: many
j_gene: TRBJ1-1
v_gene: TRBV5-1
len: 14

CDR3nt: TGTGCCAGCAGCCCAGGGACAGGGTGGGGCACCGGGGAGCTGTTTTTT
CDR3aa: CASSPGTGWGTGELFF
d_gene: TRBD1
abundance: .
j_gene: TRBJ2-2
v_gene: TRBV6-1
len: 16

CDR3nt: TGTGCCAGCAGTCAAACCTTGCGGGGGGACAGGGAGACCCAGTACTTC
CDR3aa: CASSQTLRGDRETQYF
d_gene: .
abundance: few
j_gene: TRBJ2-5
v_gene: TRBV7-2
len: 16

CDR3nt: TGTGCCAGCAGCCCTCGATTGGCTAGCGGATACGAGCAGTACTTC
CDR3aa: CASSPRLASGYEQYF
d_gene: TRBD2
abundance: few
j_gene: TRBJ2-7
v_gene: TRBV9
len: 15

CDR3nt: TGTGCCAGCAGTGCCGAGGCGGGACAGGGATACTATGGCTACACCTTC
CDR3aa: CASSAEAGQGYYGYTF
d_gene: TRBD1
abundance: .
j_gene: TRBJ1-2
v_gene: TRBV25-1
len: 16

CDR3nt: TGCAGCACCCCCCTCGGGGCTGAGCAGTTCTTC
CDR3aa: CSTPLGAEQFF
d_gene: .
abundance: few
j_gene: TRBJ2-1
v_gene: TRBV29-1
len: 11

CDR3nt: TGTGCCAGCAGTGACGACACCTATAGCAATCAGCCCCAGCATTTT
CDR3aa: CASSDDTYSNQPQHF
d_gene: .
abundance: many
j_gene: TRBJ1-5
v_gene: TRBV2
len: 15

CDR3nt: TGTGCCACCAGTGACCGGACTAGCAACTACAATGAGCAGTTCTTC
CDR3aa: CATSDRTSNYNEQFF
d_gene: TRBD2
abundance: few
j_gene: TRBJ2-1
v_gene: TRBV24-1
len: 15

CDR3nt: TGTGCCATCAGTGGGGGAAAAGGGGAGATCGGGGAGCTGTTTTTT
CDR3aa: CAISGGKGEIGELFF
d_gene: .
abundance: many
j_gene: TRBJ2-2
v_gene: TRBV10-3
len: 15

CDR3nt: TGTGCCAGCAGTTTAGGAGCGGCCAGCTCCTACGAGCAGTACTTC
CDR3aa: CASSLGAASSYEQYF
d_gene: .
abundance: many
j_gene: TRBJ2-7
v_gene: TRBV12-3/TRBV12-4
len: 15

CDR3nt: TGTGCCAGCAGCGGACAGGAGGGGTCACCCCTCCACTTT
CDR3aa: CASSGQEGSPLHF
d_gene: TRBD1
abundance: .
j_gene: TRBJ1-6
v_gene: TRBV7-2
len: 13

CDR3nt: TGTGCCAGCTCACCAGGGGGCTCTGAGTACGAGCAGTACTTC
CDR3aa: CASSPGGSEYEQYF
d_gene: .
abundance: .
j_gene: TRBJ2-7
v_gene: TRBV18
len: 14

CDR3nt: TGTGCCAGCAGTGCATGGACAGGGGATAATTCACCCCTCCACTTT
CDR3aa: CASSAWTGDNSPLHF
d_gene: TRBD1
abundance: many
j_gene: TRBJ1-6
v_gene: TRBV6-1
len: 15

CDR3nt: TGTGCCAGCAGCTCGGGGGGACAGGGGGCATCGTTT
CDR3aa: CASSSGGQGASF
d_gene: TRBD1
abundance: many
j_gene: TRBJ2-3
v_gene: TRBV9
len: 12